Below, one TCR beta chain is given with its context. The antigen is not known. The sample comes from a study of T cells after yellow fever vaccination. The authors made TCR cDNA by 5'RACE template switching, adding a universal primer site and UMIs. TCRdb reprocessed the 5' RACE reads with MiXCR, giving one entry per CDR3 protein. Of 300,000 or so distinct CDR3 sequences in the sample, under 15% were seen once. After removal of 2 bases from V and 6 bases from J, the junction contained 9 bases not matched to a gene. The CDR3 contains 16 residues. Regarding the study as a whole: FACS-sorted repertoires might harbor abundant contaminating clonotypes from the bulk population. CD4 and CD8 compartments shared a small share of clonotypes. Most clones from primary vaccination were detected again post-booster (about 95% CD4, roughly 90% CD8).

The clonotype originates from a man aged 30 to 45 who received the YFV17D yellow fever vaccine. J is TRBJ2-1 and V is TRBV12-3 or TRBV12-4; 8 positions agree with TRBD2. Specimen: CD4+ T cells sorted from PBMCs, collected 45 days after the yellow fever booster vaccination. The CDR3 DNA reads TGTGCCAGCAGTTTATTGCCCCTCGGGACTAGCAATGAGCAGTTCTTC. Translation: CASSLLPLGTSNEQFF.